This TCR beta chain was sequenced in a study of blood T cell repertoires in COVID-19 (dated by TCRdb to 2020 to 2022). Study-wide context: Samples from collaborators originated in the United States, Italy and Spain and spanned both the acute and convalescent phases of COVID-19. The material from the prospective study consisted of cDNA or gDNA derived from T cells, B-cell-depleted T cells, or PBMCs. Deeply sampled blood TCRbeta repertoires from subjects exposed to, actively infected with, or recovered from COVID-19 were included in the dataset. The repertoires were released in a freely available public database meant as a resource for research on the immune response to SARS-CoV-2. Samples came from the ongoing ImmuneRACE study (first 160 participants) plus 1,254 subjects from 6 global collaborators. Nearly every sample came with metadata listing a de-identified subject ID, COVID-19 status, age in years and sex. Where available, HLA class I and class II types were obtained from metadata supplied by the sample provider rather than from assay-based typing. The investigation overall reported the following: The amount of clinical and demographic metadata varied by source and participant and was provided uncurated.

The immunoSEQ Assay, a bias-controlled multiplex PCR, was used to amplify TCRbeta CDR3 regions from genomic DNA. On the study's bioinformatics: Nucleated cell counts per sample were estimated from amplification of reference gene primers within the assay. To quantify the absolute abundance of each unique TCRbeta CDR3 rearrangement, sequence reads were collapsed and filtered. For each sample, productive Simpson clonality was calculated by taking the square root of Simpson's diversity index across productive rearrangements. What TCRdb holds here is the immuneACCESS table cut down to in-frame rearrangements. Part of the clones is not present; checked against another copy, under half of the missing clones reflect an unresolved V gene, and the others are unexplained. That table gives V, J and clone size, and the DNA gave D and trimming. The table for this sample lists around 300,000 clones; about nine tenths of them were counted only once. The ten largest clonotypes hold under 7% of the sample.

In Seattle, one collaborating source enrolled patients while the infection was active and tracked those patients longitudinally over the course of disease. Collaborating institutions collected whole blood in K2EDTA tubes following their own protocols. For TCRbeta analysis, collaborator samples were shipped as frozen whole blood, as isolated PBMCs, or as DNA extracted from either sample type. V gives up 5 bases and J gives up 4 bases, and the segment between their germline ends measures 8 bases. From the germline V gene, CDR1 is MDHEN and CDR2 is SYDVKM. Taken from cysteine to phenylalanine, the CDR3 has 12 residues. The read is trimmed to its CDR3 DNA, 36 bases read in frame from base 1. As for this clone: The antigen this receptor binds is unknown. There are no base qualities to consult, and no much larger clone falls within one base.

Recombination joined TRBV28 with TRBJ1-2; TRBD1 is a weak D gene call, 5 bases matching. The sequence was obtained from a woman in her 30s with COVID-19, enrolled during active disease. Input material: peripheral blood. CDR3 protein: CASSVDSYGYTF. In nucleotides, the sequence is TGTGCCAGCAGTGTCGACAGCTATGGCTACACCTTC.